This T cell receptor beta chain was identified in a study of CD8 T cells in ankylosing spondylitis. TCRdb reprocessed the 5' RACE reads via MiXCR and lists one record per CDR3 protein. The data show roughly 130,000 distinct CDR3 sequences, approximately 15% seen once. The germline V and J ends were trimmed by 3 bases and 3 bases, with 13 bases remaining between them. CDR3 length: 15 residues. This clonotype occurred many times. Sequencing was performed on blood, either unsorted or a sorted T cell fraction (not recorded which). This clonotype originated in a female donor with ankylosing spondylitis or in good health (not recorded which). The genes are TRBV12-3 or TRBV12-4 and TRBJ2-3; no reliable D call. DNA of the CDR3: TGTGCCAGCAGTTTGGCGAGCCGTACAACAGATACGCAGTATTTT. It specifies CASSLASRTTDTQYF.